A single TCR beta chain is shown here with its context. The CDR3 sequence is 15 residues long. CDR1 LNHDA and CDR2 SQIVND come from the germline V gene (reference sequence). Trimming left V 10 bases short and J 1 base short, with 19 bases between. The data were obtained in a study of blood T cell repertoires in COVID-19. Produced via immunoSEQ multiplex PCR; TCRdb's table is partial and in-frame only. The sample contains 140,000 to 150,000 clones, 75% to 90% of which appear only once. Participants' own reports of clinical history determined their cohort assignment. This sequence joins TRBV19 and TRBJ1-2, with a possible D match to TRBD1 (6 bases). Material for sequencing was PBMCs or T cells enriched from blood (not recorded which). The receptor was isolated from a woman aged 40 to 49 who had been exposed to COVID-19. DNA of the CDR3: TGTGCCACCATCGAGAGGGCAGGGGTTAACTATGGCTACACCTTC. The encoded protein is CATIERAGVNYGYTF.